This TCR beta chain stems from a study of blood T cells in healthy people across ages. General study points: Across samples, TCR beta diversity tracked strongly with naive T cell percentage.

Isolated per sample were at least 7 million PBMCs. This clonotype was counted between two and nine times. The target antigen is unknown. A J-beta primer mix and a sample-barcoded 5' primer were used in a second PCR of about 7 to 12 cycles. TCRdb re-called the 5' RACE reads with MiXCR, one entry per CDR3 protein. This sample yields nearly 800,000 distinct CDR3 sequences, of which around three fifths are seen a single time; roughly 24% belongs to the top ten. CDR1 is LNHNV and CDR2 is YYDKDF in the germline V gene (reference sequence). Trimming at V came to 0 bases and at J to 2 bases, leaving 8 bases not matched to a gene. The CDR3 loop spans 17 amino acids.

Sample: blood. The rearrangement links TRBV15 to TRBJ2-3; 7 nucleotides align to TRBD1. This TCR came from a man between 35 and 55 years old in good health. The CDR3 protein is CATSRDVLGQNTDTQYF. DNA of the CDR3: TGTGCCACCAGCAGAGATGTTTTGGGACAGAACACAGATACGCAGTATTTT. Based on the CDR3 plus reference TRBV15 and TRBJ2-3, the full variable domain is DAMVIQNPRYQVTQFGKPVTLSCSQTLNHNVMYWYQQKSSQAPKLLFHYYDKDFNNEADTPDNFQSRRPNTSFCFLDIRSPGLGDTAMYLCATSRDVLGQNTDTQYFGPGTRLTVL.